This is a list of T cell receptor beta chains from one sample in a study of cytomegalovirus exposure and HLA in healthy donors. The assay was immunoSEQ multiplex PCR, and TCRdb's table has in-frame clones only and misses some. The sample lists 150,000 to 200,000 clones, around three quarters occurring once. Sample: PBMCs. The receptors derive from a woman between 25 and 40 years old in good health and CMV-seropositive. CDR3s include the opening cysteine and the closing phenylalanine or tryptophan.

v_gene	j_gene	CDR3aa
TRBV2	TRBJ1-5	CASRYRDRDQPQHF
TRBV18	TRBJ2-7	CASSPGVGQGTSYEQYF
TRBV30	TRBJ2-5	CAWSQLTSTRETQYF
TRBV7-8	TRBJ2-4	CASSYLAGGLQNIQYF
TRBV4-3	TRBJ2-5	CASSQDRASGQETQYF
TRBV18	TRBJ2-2	CASSPGTSGTGELFF
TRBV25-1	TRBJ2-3	CASSGTGGTDTQYF
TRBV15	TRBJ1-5	CATSSYRVGDQPQHF
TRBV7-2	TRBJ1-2	CASSPPGTGLEF
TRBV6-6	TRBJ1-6	CASSYSGGRDSPLHF
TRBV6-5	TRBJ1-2	CASSYGDREFSDGYTF
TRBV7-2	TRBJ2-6	CASSLDRGTGANVLTF
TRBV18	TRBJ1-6	CASSPTLDRGLSPLHF
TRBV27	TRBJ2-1	CASSPGTGVNEQFF
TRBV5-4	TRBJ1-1	CASSLEQGFTEAFF
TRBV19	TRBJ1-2	CASMNIFGYTF
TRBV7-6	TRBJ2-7	CASSLGWANSAHEQYF
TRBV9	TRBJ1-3	CASTPGGTGISGNTIYF
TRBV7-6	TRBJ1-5	CASSRQGYSNQPQHF
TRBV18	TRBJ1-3	CASSPPRGPSSGNTIYF
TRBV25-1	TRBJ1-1	CASRGAGQAEAFF
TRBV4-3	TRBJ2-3	CASSQAYHLSTDTQYF
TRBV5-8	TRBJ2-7	CASSLASGNLVYEQYF
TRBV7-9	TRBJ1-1	CASSPGQMNTEAFF
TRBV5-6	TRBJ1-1	CASSLERDRASPEAFF
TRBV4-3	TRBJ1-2	CASGTELGYGYTF
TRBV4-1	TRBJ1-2	CASSIQGAYGYTF
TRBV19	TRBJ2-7	CASSAARGLEQYF
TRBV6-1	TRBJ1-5	CASSATPYQPQHF
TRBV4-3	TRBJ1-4	CASSQGFQGGEKLFF
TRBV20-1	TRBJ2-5	CSATGVETQYF
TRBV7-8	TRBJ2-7	CASRRGGLSYEQYF